The 18 T cell receptor beta chains given below trace back to one sample, sequenced in a study of monozygotic twins with inflammatory bowel disease. Reprocessing the 5' RACE reads, TCRdb reports a single entry for every CDR3 protein and omits DNA. The sample spans approximately 340,000 distinct CDR3 sequences; the ten largest clones claim 2% to 2.5%. The sample was blood. These receptors came from a human donor with ulcerative colitis or Crohn's disease, or a healthy co-twin of an affected twin (not recorded which).

The CDR3: CSARGLQGSHTGELFF. The V call is TRBV20-1, the J call TRBJ2-2; TCRdb outputs TRBD1, but without DNA this stays unchecked. The germline gives CDR1 DFQATT, CDR2 SNEGSKA (reference sequence). The CDR3 runs to 16 residues.

The rearrangement joins TRBV5-1 to TRBJ2-5; there is no DNA to check the TCRdb D call of TRBD2. CDR1 and CDR2 from the germline V gene are SGHRS and YFSETQ. CDR3 length: 16 residues. The CDR3 sequence: CASRRTTSGSIETQYF.

The gene calls are TRBV5-1 and TRBJ2-1; there is no DNA to check the TCRdb D call of TRBD1. The CDR3 is 15 residues long. Germline lookup yields CDR1 SGHRS and CDR2 YFSETQ. The CDR3: CASSGTGQGPNEQFF.

The chain joins TRBV6-2 or TRBV6-3 to TRBJ2-2. This CDR3 contains 11 residues. CDR1 MNHEY and CDR2 SVGEGT come from the germline V gene. The chain's CDR3 is CASSHTGELFF.

V is TRBV5-4 and J is TRBJ2-1; the D call of TRBD1 rests on TCRdb alone, since no DNA is present to check it. The length of the CDR3 is 15 residues. The germline gives CDR1 SGHNT, CDR2 YYREEE (reference sequence). CDR3 in amino acids: CASSLDGALYNEQFF.

The chain carries TRBV11-3 and TRBJ2-1; TCRdb selects TRBD2, and the lack of DNA leaves this call unchecked. CDR1 is SGHNT, CDR2 YENEEA, per germline. This CDR3 has 15 residues. CDR3 in amino acids: CASSLVGGRTNEQFF.

V and J are TRBV29-1 and TRBJ2-6. Looked up from germline, CDR1 is SQVTM and CDR2 is ANQGSEA. The CDR3 covers 15 residues. The CDR3 protein is CSVDWDQSGANVLTF.

The chain is built from TRBV11-2 and TRBJ2-3; the D call from TCRdb, TRBD2, cannot be confirmed without DNA. This CDR3 spans 16 amino acids. Germline lookup yields CDR1 SGHAT and CDR2 FQNNGV. The CDR3 sequence is CASSRTSGGGTDTQYF.

The chain links TRBV5-1 to TRBJ2-3; without DNA, the TCRdb call of TRBD1 cannot be checked. The CDR3 sequence is 17 residues long. Germline CDR1 SGHRS, CDR2 YFSETQ. CDR3 sequence reads: CASSKATMAGETDTQYF.

J is TRBJ1-1 and V is TRBV19; TCRdb proposes TRBD1, but this gene call is untestable without DNA. CDR1 and CDR2 (germline): LNHDA, SQIVND (reference sequence). This CDR3 region has 15 residues. The CDR3 reads CASADPGHLNTEAFF.

The chain joins TRBV21-1 to TRBJ2-1; the D call of TRBD2 rests on TCRdb alone, since no DNA is present to check it. TRBV21-1 is flagged as a pseudogene. The CDR3 loop spans 18 amino acids. The CDR3 spells CASSKELQRGGLHNEQFF.

J is TRBJ1-2 and V is TRBV19. This CDR3 is 14 amino acids long. Looked up from germline, CDR1 is LNHDA and CDR2 is SQIVND (reference sequence). CDR3 sequence: CASIGPHTFYGYTF.

The V call is TRBV7-2, the J call TRBJ1-2; the D gene TCRdb calls, TRBD1, cannot be checked with no DNA. This CDR3 has 15 amino acids. From germline, CDR1 is SGHTA and CDR2 FQGNSA. CDR3 residues: CASSPRAGITDGYTF.

J is TRBJ2-1 and V is TRBV29-1; TCRdb's D call of TRBD1 is untestable without DNA. Germline lookup yields CDR1 SQVTM and CDR2 ANQGSEA. The CDR3 consists of 14 residues. This CDR3 is CSVDRPIQNNEQFF.

The chain is built from TRBV5-1 and TRBJ2-1; the TRBD2 assignment by TCRdb is unverifiable without DNA. There are 15 residues in the CDR3. Germline V CDR1 and CDR2: SGHRS, YFSETQ. The CDR3 reads CASSFSTSGYNEQFF.

The genes are TRBV28 and TRBJ2-7; TCRdb returns TRBD2, unconfirmable since there is no DNA. Germline V gene sequence: CDR1 MDHEN, CDR2 SYDVKM. The length of the CDR3 is 15 residues. Here the CDR3 reads CASSRPPSGRIEQYF.

The chain recombines TRBV5-1 with TRBJ1-1; the TRBD1 assignment by TCRdb is unverifiable without DNA. The CDR3 has 12 amino acids. Germline-derived CDR1 and CDR2 are SGHRS and YFSETQ. The CDR3: CASSPPGGRAFF. Complete variable domain (other parts from reference TRBV5-1 and TRBJ1-1): KAGVTQTPRYLIKTRGQQVTLSCSPISGHRSVSWYQQTPGQGLQFLFEYFSETQRNKGNFPGRFSGRQFSNSRSEMNVSTLELGDSALYLCASSPPGGRAFFGQGTRLTVV.

The V call is TRBV29-1, the J call TRBJ2-7; the TCRdb D gene call, TRBD1, has no DNA to confirm it. This CDR3 has 13 residues. Per germline, CDR1 SQVTM and CDR2 ANQGSEA. The CDR3 spells CSVEDTGGYEQYF.